These 3 T cell receptor beta chains share one sample of origin, sequenced in a study of blood T cell repertoires in COVID-19. Generated by immunoSEQ multiplex PCR, the TCRdb table keeps only in-frame clones and is missing some. The sample includes 65,000 to 75,000 clones, about nine tenths of them seen just once. Input material: peripheral blood. Receptors originate from an elderly woman with active or convalescent COVID-19.

The rearrangement uses TRBV2 and TRBJ1-5, with 11 bases fitting TRBD1. The germline CDR1 and CDR2 sequences are SNHLY and FYNNEI. V shed 5 bases, J shed 7 bases, and the junction held 13 bases outside the gene matches. There are 17 residues in the CDR3. The CDR3 sequence: CASSPIGQGALRQPQHF. CDR3 DNA: TGTGCCAGCAGTCCGATAGGACAGGGGGCCCTCCGACAGCCCCAGCATTTT.

The chain links TRBV21-1 to TRBJ2-1; the table calls TRBD1, which could not be checked here. TRBV21-1 corresponds to a pseudogene. This CDR3 has 14 residues. The CDR3 loop reads CASSKQGCGNEQFF. The CDR3 region has the DNA TGTGCCAGCAGCAAACAGGGTTGTGGCAATGAGCAGTTCTTC.

Here the CDR3 reads CASSPGTEPHSYEQYF. In DNA, the CDR3 is TGTGCCAGCAGTCCCGGGACAGAACCCCACTCCTACGAGCAGTACTTC. The chain couples TRBV28 to TRBJ2-7; TRBD1 aligns across 7 bases. The CDR3 consists of 16 residues. CDR1 and CDR2 (germline): MDHEN, SYDVKM. V lost 5 bases to trimming and J lost 0 bases; unmatched junction nucleotides: 10.